The next 12 T cell receptor beta chains were all read from a single sample in a study of cytomegalovirus exposure and HLA in healthy donors. 13 Jbeta primers and 60 Vbeta primers were used for the PCR. The repertoire was sequenced with immunoSEQ multiplex PCR; TCRdb's copy has only in-frame clones and lacks some. The sample has approximately 140,000 clones; roughly 63% are singletons. The sequenced material came from PBMCs. All receptors come from a woman aged 60 to 75 in good health and CMV-seropositive.

This clone came up a few times. CDR3 protein: CASSDWGRGNYQETQYF. CDR3 nucleotide sequence: TGTGCCAGCAGTGACTGGGGAAGGGGAAATTACCAAGAGACCCAGTACTTC. The chain uses TRBV2 and TRBJ2-5, with D tentatively TRBD1 (5 bases). V lost 3 bases to trimming and J lost 0 bases, with 17 bases between them. This CDR3 spans 17 amino acids. The germline V gene encodes CDR1 SNHLY and CDR2 FYNNEI.

J is TRBJ2-7 and V is TRBV30; weak D call: TRBD1 (6 bases). The germline V gene encodes CDR1 GTSNPN and CDR2 SVGIG (reference sequence). Between the trimmed V and J ends, which lost 4 bases and 5 bases, there was a span of 12 bases. This CDR3 comprises 12 residues. CDR3 in DNA: TGTGCCTGGACAGGGGATAACCACGAGCAGTACTTC. Translating gives CAWTGDNHEQYF.

The J gene is TRBJ1-1, the V gene TRBV6-6; possibly TRBD1 for D (6 bases). V was clipped by 5 bases and J by 1 base, with 11 bases between them. The CDR3 consists of 14 residues. Germline values: CDR1 MNHNY, CDR2 SVGAGI (reference sequence). CDR3 sequence reads: CASSERQANTEAFF. The CDR3 DNA is TGTGCCAGCAGTGAGAGACAGGCGAACACTGAAGCTTTCTTT.

This clone has just one count. The rearrangement links TRBV27 to TRBJ2-5; the match to TRBD1 covers 8 bases. Germline values: CDR1 MNHEY, CDR2 SMNVEV (reference sequence). Losses at the gene ends were 6 bases for V and 5 bases for J; bases not matched to a gene: 11. The CDR3 covers 15 residues. The CDR3 DNA reads as TGTGCCAGCAGCCTGGGACACAGGGGGGAGGAGACCCAGTACTTC. Its translation: CASSLGHRGEETQYF.

A few counts support this clone. The gene calls are TRBV28 and TRBJ2-4, with D perhaps TRBD1 (6 bases). Trimming shortened V by 6 bases and J by 2 bases, and 11 bases separated the two germline ends. This CDR3 is 14 amino acids long. CDR1 is MDHEN and CDR2 is SYDVKM in the germline V gene. CDR3 nucleotides: TGTGCCAGCAGCATACAGGGTTCCAAAAACATTCAGTACTTC. It codes for CASSIQGSKNIQYF.

The genes are TRBV18 and TRBJ1-5; D remains unclear. The CDR3 loop spans 16 amino acids. The germline V gene has CDR1 KGHSH and CDR2 LQKENI. V shed 2 bases and J shed 1 base, with 12 bases lying between them. The CDR3 region has the DNA TGTGCCAGCTCACCAGAGGGATTATGGAGCAATCAGCCCCAGCATTTT. It specifies CASSPEGLWSNQPQHF.

This sequence joins TRBV10-3 and TRBJ2-7; 13 bases are a match to TRBD2. In germline, CDR1 is ENHRY, CDR2 SYGVKD. The CDR3 length is 13 residues. With 10 bases clipped from V and 6 bases from J, the junction kept 6 bases outside the gene matches. The CDR3 loop is CATRTSGSIEQYF. The CDR3 bases are TGTGCCACCCGGACTAGCGGGAGTATCGAGCAGTACTTC.

J is TRBJ1-4 and V is TRBV4-1; 9 bases are shared with TRBD1. The ends lost 2 bases at V and 7 bases at J; junction bases unmatched: 5. Germline CDR1 and CDR2: MGHRA and YSYEKL. The CDR3 runs to 15 residues. This chain's CDR3 is CASSQRTGDFEKLFF. CDR3 DNA sequence: TGCGCCAGCAGCCAACGGACAGGGGACTTTGAAAAACTGTTTTTT.

V is TRBV5-4 and J is TRBJ2-2, with 9 bases matching TRBD2. CDR1 is SGHNT and CDR2 is YYREEE in the germline V gene (reference sequence). CDR3 length: 16 amino acids. V dropped 4 bases and J dropped 5; count of bases not matched to a gene: 9. CDR3 amino acids: CASSPLSGRITGELFF. The CDR3 DNA sequence: TGTGCCAGCAGCCCGCTAAGCGGGAGGATAACCGGGGAGCTGTTTTTT. Based on the CDR3 plus reference TRBV5-4 and TRBJ2-2, the full variable domain is ETGVTQSPTHLIKTRGQQVTLRCSSQSGHNTVSWYQQALGQGPQFIFQYYREEENGRGNFPPRFSGLQFPNYSSELNVNALELDDSALYLCASSPLSGRITGELFFGEGSRLTVL.

This clone was seen a few times. The V call is TRBV9, the J call TRBJ1-2; TRBD1 might be the D (5 bases). The CDR3 covers 15 residues. Germline assignment: CDR1 SGDLS and CDR2 YYNGEE. The V gene lost 1 base and the J gene lost 4 bases, with 14 bases spanning the gap. The CDR3 sequence: CASSVTTGGGYGYTF. CDR3 sequence (DNA): TGTGCCAGCAGCGTAACAACCGGGGGAGGCTATGGCTACACCTTC.

The sample holds a few counts of this clone. The chain joins TRBV13 to TRBJ1-2; 10 bases line up with TRBD1. The ends lost 4 bases at V and 8 bases at J; junction bases unmatched: 7. This CDR3 has 14 residues. Germline CDR1 and CDR2: PRHDT and FYEKMQ (reference sequence). The CDR3 loop reads CASSSWTGGRGYTF. The DNA of the CDR3 is TGTGCCAGCAGCTCTTGGACAGGGGGAAGAGGCTACACCTTC.

This rearrangement joins TRBV4-2 to TRBJ2-5; no firm D call. The J call is in doubt because the DNA end fits TRBJ2-7 better. The CDR3 has 12 residues. Germline V CDR1 and CDR2: LGHNA, YNFKEQ. The DNA of the CDR3 is TGTGCCAGCAGCCAAGACTCCTACGAGCAGTACTTC. This translates into CASSQDSYEQYF.